This T cell receptor (beta chain) was sequenced in a study of T cell changes during pregnancy in multiple sclerosis. Profiled with immunoSEQ multiplex PCR; TCRdb holds only in-frame clones, not every one. The table has around 35,000 clones, more than 90% seen once. The CDR3 totals 13 residues. Germline V gives CDR1 SGHTS, CDR2 YDEGEE. V dropped 7 bases and J dropped 3 bases, with 13 bases sitting between them. The starting material was CD4+ T cells from peripheral blood mononuclear cells, obtained in the second trimester of pregnancy. This TCR came from a female donor with multiple sclerosis, enrolled in a pregnancy study. The chain couples TRBV5-8 to TRBJ2-5; maybe TRBD2 (6 bases). The CDR3 region has the DNA TGTGCCAGCGAGGGATGGGGGGAAGAGACCCAGTACTTC. Translation: CASEGWGEETQYF.